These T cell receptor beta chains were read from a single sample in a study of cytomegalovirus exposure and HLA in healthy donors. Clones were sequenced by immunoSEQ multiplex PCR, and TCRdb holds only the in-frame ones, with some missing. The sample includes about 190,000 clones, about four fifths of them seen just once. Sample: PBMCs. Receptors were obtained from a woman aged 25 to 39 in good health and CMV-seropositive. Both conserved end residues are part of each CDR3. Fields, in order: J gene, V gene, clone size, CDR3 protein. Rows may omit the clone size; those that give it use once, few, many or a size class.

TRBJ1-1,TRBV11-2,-,CASSTQGRVPEAFF
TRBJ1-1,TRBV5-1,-,CASSLQGKAEAFF
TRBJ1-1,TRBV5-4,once,CASSFPQGSTEAFF
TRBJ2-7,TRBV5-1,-,CASRLAAGGTYEQYF
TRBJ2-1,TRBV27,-,CASSTTHGLSYNEQFF
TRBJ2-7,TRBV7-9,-,CASSLVLKPYEQYF
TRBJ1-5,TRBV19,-,CASKSAASNQPQHF
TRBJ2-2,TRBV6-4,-,CASSDRRVGSGELFF
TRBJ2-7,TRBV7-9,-,CASSSGQGAYEQYF
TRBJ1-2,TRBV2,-,CASRSGQLNYGYTF
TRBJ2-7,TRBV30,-,CAWSVRDNRYEQYF
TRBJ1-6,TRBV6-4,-,CASSPRTTNSPLHF
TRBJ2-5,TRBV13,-,CASSSILLRDSQETQYF
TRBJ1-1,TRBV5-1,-,CASSFYPQGALTGTEAFF
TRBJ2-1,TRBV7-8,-,CASSFIRDRGSNEQFF
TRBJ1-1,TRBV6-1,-,CASSWDRRNTEAFF
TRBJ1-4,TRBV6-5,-,CASSYGSNEKLFF
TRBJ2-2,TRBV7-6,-,CASSPPVIAGLEELFF
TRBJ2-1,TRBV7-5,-,CARSSYTLAGWSYNEQFF
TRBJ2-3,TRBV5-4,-,CASSLAGLGTDTQYF
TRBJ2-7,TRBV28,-,CASRGSGVAYYEQYF
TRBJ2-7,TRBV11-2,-,CASSQTSYEQYF
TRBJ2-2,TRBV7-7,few,CASSLEVAGDNTGELFF
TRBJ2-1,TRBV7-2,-,CASSLDRGTGDEQFF
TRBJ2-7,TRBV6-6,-,CASSYPENGEQYF
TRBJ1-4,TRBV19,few,CATRGASATNEKLFF
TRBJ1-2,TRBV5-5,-,CASSLLFGSLGGYTF
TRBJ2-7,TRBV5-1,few,CASSREGVYEQYF
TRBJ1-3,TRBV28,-,CASSYRDGDTIYF
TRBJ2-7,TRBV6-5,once,CASRRDAHEQYF
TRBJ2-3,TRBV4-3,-,CASSATSGGTDTQYF
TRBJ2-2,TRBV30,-,CAWMCSAAGELFF
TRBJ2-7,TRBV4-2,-,CASSQSTVGDEQYF